This T cell receptor (beta chain) was identified in a study of T-cell reconstitution after alpha-beta-depleted transplantation in children. Study-level points and caveats: Once a year had passed after transplant, T-cell counts and diversity came mostly from newly produced T cells. Roughly two months post-transplant, alpha-beta T cells reportedly originated from several hundred graft clones that had expanded.

Concerning this clonotype: The target antigen is unknown.

The CDR3 is 14 amino acids. The germline CDR1 and CDR2 sequences are SGHNT and YENEEA. The trim removed 5 bases at V and 4 bases at J, leaving 5 bases unmatched. As it was prepared, the TCRbeta library received unique molecular identifiers. TCRdb passed the PCR reads through MiXCR, listing each CDR3 protein once. The sample consists of about 580,000 distinct CDR3 sequences, more than 20% of them appearing once. The chain joins TRBV11-3 to TRBJ2-5; 9 bases line up with TRBD1. The source material was PBMCs, mostly from graft donor cells, sampled 360 days after TCRalphabeta/CD19-depleted stem cell transplant. The clonotype comes from a boy younger than two who had a stem cell transplant for acute myeloid leukemia, so the T cells may come from the graft donor. In DNA, the CDR3 is TGTGCCAGCAGCCGGACAGGGGCTTCAGAGACCCAGTACTTC. This encodes CASSRTGASETQYF.